This T cell receptor (beta chain) was documented in a study of T cells in Graves' hyperthyroidism and ophthalmopathy. Using RNA transcripts as the source, TCR beta CDR3 regions were amplified. The TCR CDR3 first-round RT-PCR relied on the HTBI primer set. TCRdb independently ran MiXCR on the multiplex PCR reads; one entry per CDR3 protein. The sample includes 600,000 to 900,000 distinct CDR3 sequences, about a sixth seen only once; the top ten take 8.4%. The germline V gene encodes CDR1 LNHNV and CDR2 YYDKDF (reference sequence). This CDR3 is 15 amino acids long. V was clipped by 3 bases and J by 5 bases; unmatched bases: 10. Exclusion criteria comprised uncontrolled infection, other autoimmune disease, pregnancy or lactation.

The source is a man aged 18 to 30 with Graves' hyperthyroidism. The sequenced sample was blood. The rearrangement links TRBV15 to TRBJ2-7, with 7 positions matching TRBD1. CDR3 DNA sequence: TGTGCCACCAGCAGGGCGACAGGGCTAACCCACGAGCAGTACTTC. It codes for CATSRATGLTHEQYF.